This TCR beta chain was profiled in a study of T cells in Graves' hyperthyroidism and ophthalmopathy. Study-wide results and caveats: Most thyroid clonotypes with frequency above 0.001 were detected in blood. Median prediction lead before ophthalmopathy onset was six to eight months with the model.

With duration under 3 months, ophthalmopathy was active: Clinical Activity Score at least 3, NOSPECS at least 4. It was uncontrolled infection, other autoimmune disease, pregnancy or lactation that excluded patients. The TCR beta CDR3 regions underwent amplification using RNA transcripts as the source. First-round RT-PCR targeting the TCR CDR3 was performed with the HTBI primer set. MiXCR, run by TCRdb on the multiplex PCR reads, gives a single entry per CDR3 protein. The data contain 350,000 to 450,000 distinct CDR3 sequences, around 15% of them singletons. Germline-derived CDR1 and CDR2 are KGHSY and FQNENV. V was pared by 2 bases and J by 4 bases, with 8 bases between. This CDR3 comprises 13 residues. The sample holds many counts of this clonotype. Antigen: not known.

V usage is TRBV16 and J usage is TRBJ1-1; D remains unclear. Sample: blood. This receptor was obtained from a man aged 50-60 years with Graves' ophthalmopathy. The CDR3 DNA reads TGTGCCAGCAGCCAACTGATTGGCACTGAAGCTTTCTTT. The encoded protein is CASSQLIGTEAFF.